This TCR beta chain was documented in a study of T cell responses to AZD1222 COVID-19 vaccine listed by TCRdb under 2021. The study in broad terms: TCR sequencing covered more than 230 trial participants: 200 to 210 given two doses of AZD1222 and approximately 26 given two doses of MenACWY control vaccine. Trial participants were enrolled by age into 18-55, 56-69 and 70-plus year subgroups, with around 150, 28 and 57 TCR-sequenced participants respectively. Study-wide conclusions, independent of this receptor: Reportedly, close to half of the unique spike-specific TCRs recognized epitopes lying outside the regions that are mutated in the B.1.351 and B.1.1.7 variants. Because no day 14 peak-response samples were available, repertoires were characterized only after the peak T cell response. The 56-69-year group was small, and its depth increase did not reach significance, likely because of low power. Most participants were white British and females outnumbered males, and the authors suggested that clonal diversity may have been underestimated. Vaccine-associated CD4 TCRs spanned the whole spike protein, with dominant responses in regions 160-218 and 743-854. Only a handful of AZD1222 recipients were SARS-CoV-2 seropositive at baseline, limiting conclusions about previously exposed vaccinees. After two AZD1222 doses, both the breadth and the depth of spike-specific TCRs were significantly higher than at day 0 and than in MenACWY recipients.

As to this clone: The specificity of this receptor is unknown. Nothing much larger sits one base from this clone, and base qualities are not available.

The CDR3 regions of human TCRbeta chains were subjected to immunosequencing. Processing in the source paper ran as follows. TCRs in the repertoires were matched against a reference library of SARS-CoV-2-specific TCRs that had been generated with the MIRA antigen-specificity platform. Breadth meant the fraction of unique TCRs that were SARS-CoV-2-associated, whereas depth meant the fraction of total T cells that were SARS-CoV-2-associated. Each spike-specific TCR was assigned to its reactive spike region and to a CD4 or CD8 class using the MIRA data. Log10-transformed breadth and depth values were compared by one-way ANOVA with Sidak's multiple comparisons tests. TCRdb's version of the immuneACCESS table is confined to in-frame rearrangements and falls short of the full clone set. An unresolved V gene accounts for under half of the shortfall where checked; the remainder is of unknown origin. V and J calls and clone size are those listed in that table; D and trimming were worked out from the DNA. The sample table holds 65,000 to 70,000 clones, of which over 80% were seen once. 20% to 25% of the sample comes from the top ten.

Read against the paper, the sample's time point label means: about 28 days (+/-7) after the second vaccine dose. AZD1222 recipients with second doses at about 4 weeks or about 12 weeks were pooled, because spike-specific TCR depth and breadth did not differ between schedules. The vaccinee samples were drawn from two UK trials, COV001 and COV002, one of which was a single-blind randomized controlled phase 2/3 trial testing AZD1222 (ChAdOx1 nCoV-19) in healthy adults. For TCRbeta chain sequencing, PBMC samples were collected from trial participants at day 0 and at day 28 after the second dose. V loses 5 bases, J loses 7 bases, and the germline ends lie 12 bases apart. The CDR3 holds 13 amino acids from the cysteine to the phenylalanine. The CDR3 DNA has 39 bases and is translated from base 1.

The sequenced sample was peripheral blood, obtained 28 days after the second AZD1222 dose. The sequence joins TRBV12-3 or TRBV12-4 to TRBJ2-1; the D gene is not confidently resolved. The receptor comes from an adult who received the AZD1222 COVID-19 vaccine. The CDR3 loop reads CASSRALGNEQFF. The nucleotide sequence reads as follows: TGTGCCAGCAGTCGGGCCTTGGGTAATGAGCAGTTCTTC.